This T cell receptor (beta chain) derives from a study of CD8+ T cells in alopecia areata. In each case, RNA was isolated and then reverse transcribed into cDNA as the sequencing template. TCRdb's copy holds only in-frame clones and misses some; the assay was immunoSEQ multiplex PCR. The sample lists roughly 200,000 clones, around half occurring once. The CDR3 loop spans 15 amino acids. Looked up from germline, CDR1 is SGHDT and CDR2 is YYEEEE. V gave up 4 bases and J gave up 3 bases, with 14 bases separating them. Specified treatment: oral pan-JAK inhibitor, 5-10 mg twice daily. The TCR was taken from a human donor with alopecia areata. The sample consisted of CD8+ T cells sorted from blood, taken at week 24, from a patient treated with tofacitinib. The J gene is TRBJ1-5, the V gene TRBV5-6, with TRBD1 as a possible D gene (5 bases). The CDR3, as DNA: TGTGCCAGCAGCACAGGTCAAGTCCTCAATCAGCCCCAGCATTTT. It specifies CASSTGQVLNQPQHF. Complete variable domain (other parts from reference TRBV5-6 and TRBJ1-5): DAGVTQSPTHLIKTRGQQVTLRCSPKSGHDTVSWYQQALGQGPQFIFQYYEEEERQRGNFPDRFSGHQFPNYSSELNVNALLLGDSALYLCASSTGQVLNQPQHFGDGTRLSIL.